What follows are 25 T cell receptor beta chains derived from one specimen sequenced in a study of blood T cell repertoires in COVID-19 (dated by TCRdb to about 2020). The library was generated by the immunoSEQ multiplex PCR assay. Sourced from immuneACCESS, this table was stored by TCRdb with only in-frame sequences that have V and J called. A share of the clones is absent; for the studies checked, an unresolved V gene accounts for under half, and the remainder has no known explanation. In this sample the table shows approximately 70,000 clones, approximately 88% of which occur a single time. Roughly 2.5% of the sample rests with the top ten. The specimen was peripheral blood. The receptors derive from an elderly man with active or convalescent COVID-19.

The gene calls are TRBV19 and TRBJ2-5, with 7 bases that match TRBD2. The CDR3 contains 14 residues. Germline CDR1 is LNHDA and CDR2 is SQIVND (reference sequence). V trimming: 8 bases; J trimming: 6 bases; junction bases outside the gene matches: 12. DNA of the CDR3: TGTGCCAGTTCCCAGCGGGACGGTCAACAGACCCAGTACTTC. It specifies CASSQRDGQQTQYF.

The chain carries TRBV6-5 and TRBJ1-6, with 9 nucleotides matching TRBD1. The CDR3 contains 15 residues. V trimming: 6 bases; J trimming: 9 bases; junction bases outside the gene matches: 9. CDR1 MNHEY and CDR2 SVGAGI come from the germline V gene. The CDR3: CASRTLGQGFSPLHF. The CDR3 DNA is TGTGCCAGCAGAACGCTGGGACAGGGATTTTCACCCCTCCACTTT.

V and J are TRBV5-1 and TRBJ2-5; 7 bases map to TRBD1. The V gene's germline CDR1 is SGHRS and CDR2 YFSETQ. The CDR3 runs to 13 residues. The ends lost 1 base at V and 13 bases at J; junction bases unmatched: 10. Here the CDR3 DNA reads TGCGCCAGCAGCTTGCGCGGACAGGATTCACCGTACTTC. Encoded protein: CASSLRGQDSPYF.

The chain uses TRBV11-3 and TRBJ2-5, with D possibly TRBD2 on 6 matching bases. The germline V gene has CDR1 SGHNT and CDR2 YENEEA. V was clipped by 1 base and J by 5 bases, with 14 bases between them. This CDR3 comprises 15 residues. The CDR3 protein is CASSLGQGGIETQYF. The DNA of the CDR3 is TGTGCCAGCAGCTTAGGGCAGGGAGGAATTGAGACCCAGTACTTC.

This clone is a singleton in its sample. CDR3 in amino acids: CASSPPISGGLYNEQFF. The CDR3 nucleotides read TGTGCCAGCTCACCACCGATTTCGGGAGGGCTGTACAATGAGCAGTTCTTC. V is TRBV18 and J is TRBJ2-1; TRBD2 matches 8 bases. Germline CDR1 and CDR2: KGHSH and LQKENI. V dropped 0 bases and J dropped 4; count of bases not matched to a gene: 8. The length of the CDR3 is 17 residues.

The chain recombines TRBV7-9 with TRBJ1-5; 12 bases map to TRBD1. The CDR3 length is 19 residues. The trim removed 5 bases at V and 1 base at J, leaving 12 bases unmatched. Germline loops: CDR1 SEHNR, CDR2 FQNEAQ (reference sequence). The CDR3 protein is CASSPPGQGARMSNQPQHF. The CDR3 bases are TGTGCCAGCAGCCCGCCGGGACAGGGGGCGAGGATGAGCAATCAGCCCCAGCATTTT.

The rearrangement links TRBV10-3 to TRBJ1-1; D may be TRBD1 (6 bases). Germline assignment: CDR1 ENHRY and CDR2 SYGVKD. The length of the CDR3 is 12 residues. The ends were cut back, 9 bases at V and 5 bases at J, with 13 bases in the middle. The CDR3 DNA is TGTGCCATTAGCAGGGGTGGGACTGAAGCTTTCTTT. Amino acid sequence: CAISRGGTEAFF.

A few counts support this clone. The chain combines TRBV7-2 with TRBJ1-1; 9 positions agree with TRBD1. V shed 5 bases and J 1 base; nucleotides not matched to a gene: 5. The CDR3 covers 15 residues. Germline lookup yields CDR1 SGHTA and CDR2 FQGNSA. For the CDR3, the DNA is TGTGCCAGCAGCGTTGACAGGGGGAAGAACACTGAAGCTTTCTTT. This codes for CASSVDRGKNTEAFF.

The rearrangement joins TRBV4-2 to TRBJ2-1, with D maybe TRBD1 (5 bases). V was shortened by 3 bases and J by 8 bases, with 20 bases between the two germline ends. CDR3 length: 16 amino acids. Germline loops: CDR1 LGHNA, CDR2 YNFKEQ. As DNA, the CDR3 is TGTGCCAGCAGCCAGACAACATCCAGGGTGGCGGATGAGCAGTTCTTC. As protein: CASSQTTSRVADEQFF.

The V gene is TRBV18, the J gene TRBJ2-7, with 10 bases matching TRBD2. CDR1 is KGHSH, CDR2 LQKENI, per germline. The trim removed 1 base at V and 2 bases at J, leaving 5 bases unmatched. This CDR3 comprises 16 residues. CDR3 in DNA: TGTGCCAGCTCACCACAACCTAGCGGGGGTACCTACGAGCAGTACTTC. It specifies CASSPQPSGGTYEQYF.

This chain joins TRBV28 and TRBJ2-6, with 7 bases fitting TRBD2. The CDR3 covers 15 residues. The germline CDR1 and CDR2 sequences are MDHEN and SYDVKM. The trim removed 5 bases at V and 2 bases at J, leaving 3 bases unmatched. The CDR3 sequence: CASSQGRAGANVLTF. In DNA form, the CDR3 reads TGTGCCAGCAGTCAAGGGAGGGCTGGGGCCAACGTCCTGACTTTC.

As concerns this clone: A junction boundary mismatches the germline segment, possibly from a read error. The rearrangement links TRBV2 to TRBJ1-1, with TRBD1 matching 7 bases. The length of the CDR3 is 15 residues. The germline gives CDR1 SNHLY, CDR2 FYNNEI. This CDR3 is CASKSRGIGNAEAFF. The CDR3 DNA reads as TGTGCCAGCAAAAGCAGGGGGATAGGGAACGCTGAAGCTTTCTTT.

V is TRBV4-2 and J is TRBJ2-1, with 7 bases that match TRBD2. With V trimmed by 0 bases and J by 4 bases, 9 bases remained unmatched. Germline V gene data show CDR1 as LGHNA and CDR2 as YNFKEQ. The CDR3 has 17 amino acids. In DNA, the CDR3 is TGTGCCAGCAGCCAAGATCTACTAGCGTATGTTTACAATGAGCAGTTCTTC. Amino acids: CASSQDLLAYVYNEQFF.

V usage is TRBV5-6 and J usage is TRBJ1-5, with 7 bases identical to TRBD1. Trimming at V came to 0 bases and at J to 11 bases, leaving 8 bases not matched to a gene. The CDR3 has 14 amino acids. Per germline, CDR1 SGHDT and CDR2 YYEEEE. CDR3 nucleotide sequence: TGTGCCAGCAGCTTGGCTACAGGGGTTGAGTCCCAGCATTTT. It is translated as CASSLATGVESQHF.

This sequence joins TRBV28 and TRBJ1-5; unclear D gene. The V and J ends lost 3 bases and 3 bases respectively, with 18 bases between them. CDR3 length equals 17 residues. Germline CDR1 is MDHEN and CDR2 is SYDVKM. CDR3 region: CASSLRAGAPNNQPQHF. DNA of the CDR3: TGTGCCAGCAGTTTGAGGGCCGGTGCCCCTAACAATCAGCCCCAGCATTTT.

This chain links TRBV11-3 with TRBJ2-5, with a possible D match to TRBD2 (5 bases). V was shortened by 1 base and J by 5 bases, with 5 bases between the two germline ends. Germline CDR1 and CDR2: SGHNT and YENEEA. The CDR3 spans 12 residues. The CDR3 is CASSLGRETQYF. The CDR3 DNA reads as TGTGCCAGCAGCTTAGGGAGGGAGACCCAGTACTTC.

The sample holds one count of this clone. The chain carries TRBV29-1 and TRBJ2-3; 7 bases line up with TRBD1. V lost 0 bases, J lost 4 bases, and 4 bases stayed unmatched. CDR1 SQVTM and CDR2 ANQGSEA come from the germline V gene. This CDR3 region has 14 residues. The DNA for the CDR3 is TGCAGCGTTGAAGATTTTCAGGGGGCAGATACGCAGTATTTT. Amino acids: CSVEDFQGADTQYF.

The V gene is TRBV2, the J gene TRBJ1-1; no clear D. Deletions cut 8 bases from V and 1 base from J, with 14 bases between. Germline V gene sequence: CDR1 SNHLY, CDR2 FYNNEI. The CDR3 has 14 residues. The CDR3 sequence is CASPPGEGNTEAFF. Written as DNA, the CDR3 is TGTGCCAGCCCCCCCGGGGAGGGGAACACTGAAGCTTTCTTT.

The genes are TRBV7-2 and TRBJ2-7; D is uncertain. The germline V gene encodes CDR1 SGHTA and CDR2 FQGNSA. The CDR3 is made up of 14 amino acids. V dropped 1 base and J dropped 6 bases, with 13 bases sitting between them. Here the CDR3 reads CASSLVEGLVEQYF. Written as DNA, the CDR3 is TGTGCCAGCAGCTTAGTGGAAGGTCTAGTCGAGCAGTACTTC.

CDR3 in DNA: TGTGCCAGCAGCTTGGGACTAGCGGCCTACAATGAGCAGTTCTTC. It codes for CASSLGLAAYNEQFF. This sequence joins TRBV5-6 and TRBJ2-1; 9 nucleotides line up with TRBD2. The germline V gene has CDR1 SGHDT and CDR2 YYEEEE. Trimming removed 0 bases from V and 2 bases from J; junction bases left unmatched: 0. The CDR3 spans 15 residues.

V is TRBV6-5 and J is TRBJ2-5; no clear D. Per the germline V gene, CDR1 is MNHEY and CDR2 is SVGAGI. Between the trimmed V and J ends, which lost 0 bases and 2 bases, there was a span of 4 bases. CDR3 length: 13 residues. CDR3 region: CASSYSRQETQYF. CDR3 nucleotide sequence: TGTGCCAGCAGTTACTCCCGTCAAGAGACCCAGTACTTC.

This rearrangement joins TRBV5-5 to TRBJ2-2; D unclear. V lost 2 bases and J lost 7, with 12 bases in between. CDR1 SGHKS and CDR2 YYEKEE come from the germline V gene (reference sequence). The CDR3 contains 14 residues. The CDR3 DNA sequence: TGTGCCAGCAGCTTACCCCCGTTAGACGGGGAGCTGTTTTTT. Encoded protein: CASSLPPLDGELFF.

The chain has TRBV18 and TRBJ1-3; TRBD1 matches at 7 bases. J lost 0 bases, V lost 5 bases, and 7 bases had no gene match. CDR1 and CDR2 (germline): KGHSH, LQKENI. The CDR3 has 16 amino acids. Here the CDR3 reads CASSRDSRSSGNTIYF. CDR3 bases: TGTGCCAGCTCAAGGGACAGCCGGAGCTCTGGAAACACCATATATTTT.

Of note for this clone: The same CDR3 arises from other DNA sequences in this sample as well. V gene TRBV7-2 combines with J gene TRBJ1-5; D is undetermined. Germline V CDR1 and CDR2: SGHTA, FQGNSA. V was pared by 1 base and J by 7 bases, with 8 bases between. CDR3 length: 13 residues. CDR3 in amino acids: CASSLGRGQPQHF. DNA for the CDR3: TGTGCCAGCAGCTTAGGGAGAGGACAGCCCCAGCATTTT.

This chain connects TRBV29-1 to TRBJ2-3, with D perhaps matching TRBD1 (5 bases). The CDR3 is 13 amino acids. Germline lookup yields CDR1 SQVTM and CDR2 ANQGSEA. V was trimmed by 5 bases and J by 2 bases, leaving 11 bases between them. This chain's CDR3 is CSVPKDNTDTQYF. DNA of the CDR3: TGCAGCGTTCCTAAGGACAACACAGATACGCAGTATTTT.